The 16 T cell receptor beta chains listed next were all sequenced from one sample in a study of metastatic and nonmetastatic thyroid tumors. Before thyroid surgery, none of the patients had received any treatment. TCRdb called clones again from the PCR reads with MiXCR. The sample contains over 25,000 clones, 15% to 20% of which appear only once. Input material: blood. The source is a female donor with papillary thyroid cancer or a benign thyroid nodule (not recorded which). Some clones in this sample may be carry-over from other donors' samples.

The V call is TRBV20-1, the J call TRBJ2-2; no reliable D call. Between the trimmed V and J ends, which lost 2 bases and 5 bases, there was a span of 12 bases. The CDR3 has 14 amino acids. The germline V gene encodes CDR1 DFQATT and CDR2 SNEGSKA (reference sequence). The CDR3 spells CSARTPYGTGELFF. The CDR3 DNA is TGCAGTGCTAGAACTCCCTATGGAACCGGGGAGCTGTTTTTT.

This clone was picked up many times. The chain links TRBV7-9 to TRBJ2-1; TRBD1 aligns across 9 bases. Germline loops: CDR1 SEHNR, CDR2 FQNEAQ (reference sequence). After removal of 5 bases from V and 10 bases from J, the junction contained 12 bases not matched to a gene. The CDR3 extends over 15 amino acids. The CDR3 sequence: CASSPQTRQGGEQFF. The CDR3 nucleotides read TGTGCCAGCAGCCCCCAGACCCGACAGGGGGGGGAGCAGTTCTTC.

This clone was seen a handful of times. One end of the junction is discordant with germline, which a read error may explain. The V call is TRBV24-1, the J call TRBJ1-1; D may be TRBD1 (6 bases). CDR3 length: 16 residues. The V gene's germline CDR1 is KGHDR and CDR2 SFDVKD. CDR3 protein: CATSDSRTDPNTEALF. The DNA for the CDR3 is TGTGCCACCAGTGACTCGCGGACAGACCCGAACACTGAAGCTCTCTTT.

Turning to this clone: A much larger clone differs from this one at a single base, so this may be a read error. The rearrangement uses TRBV9 and TRBJ2-1; 9 bases are a match to TRBD2. Germline assignment: CDR1 SGDLS and CDR2 YYNGEE. The CDR3 runs to 13 residues. CDR3 region: CASRVTSGNEQLF. In DNA form, the CDR3 reads TGTGCCAGCAGGGTGACTAGCGGCAATGAGCAGCTCTTC. Complete variable domain (other parts from reference TRBV9 and TRBJ2-1): DSGVTQTPKHLITATGQRVTLRCSPRSGDLSVYWYQQSLDQGLQFLIQYYNGEERAKGNILERFSAQQFPDLHSELNLSSLELGDSALYFCASRVTSGNEQLFGPGTRLTVL.

This clone was seen ten or more times. The chain uses TRBV7-9 and TRBJ2-5; TRBD2 is a possible D gene (6 bases). The ends were cut back, 5 bases at V and 5 bases at J, with 15 bases in the middle. CDR3 size: 14 residues. Germline assignment: CDR1 SEHNR and CDR2 FQNEAQ (reference sequence). The CDR3 nucleotides are TGTGCCAGCAGCATTAGCGGCCCGGCGGAGACCCAGTACTTC. Translated, it gives CASSISGPAETQYF.

This clone was seen at least ten times. The gene calls are TRBV28 and TRBJ1-1; D is ambiguous. The length of the CDR3 is 15 residues. Germline V gene data show CDR1 as MDHEN and CDR2 as SYDVKM. V was shortened by 6 bases and J by 4 bases, with 18 bases between the two germline ends. The CDR3 is CASRQTRVGGTEAFF. DNA of the CDR3: TGTGCCAGCAGACAAACCCGGGTTGGCGGCACTGAAGCTTTCTTT.

Comment on this clone: Just one base apart from a much larger clone, this may be a read error. The chain couples TRBV20-1 to TRBJ2-5, with a tentative D call TRBD2 (6 bases). With 0 bases removed from V and 6 bases from J, the gap between germline ends came to 11 bases. The CDR3 extends over 13 amino acids. The germline gives CDR1 DFQATT, CDR2 SNEGSKA (reference sequence). CDR3 amino acids: CSARDLAGQTQYF. CDR3 DNA: TGCAGTGCTAGAGATCTGGCGGGGCAGACCCAGTACTTC.

This clone is medium-sized in the sample. This chain links TRBV6-1 with TRBJ2-1; 7 bases are a match to TRBD2. CDR3 size: 16 residues. Trimming removed 6 bases from V and 0 bases from J; junction bases left unmatched: 8. Germline V CDR1 and CDR2: MNHNS, SASEGT. The CDR3 reads CASSELAYSSYNEQFF. CDR3 nucleotides: TGTGCCAGCAGCGAACTAGCGTACAGCTCCTACAATGAGCAGTTCTTC.

The genes are TRBV3-1 and TRBJ2-2, with a possible D match to TRBD2 (5 bases). Trimming removed 1 base from V and 6 bases from J, with 15 bases in between. Germline V CDR1 and CDR2: LGHDT, YNNKEL (reference sequence). This CDR3 region has 16 residues. The CDR3 spells CASSQAWTGNAGELFF. The CDR3 nucleotides read TGTGCCAGCAGCCAAGCCTGGACTGGTAACGCCGGGGAGCTGTTTTTT. The entire variable domain, with the rest obtained from reference TRBV3-1 and TRBJ2-2, is as follows: DTAVSQTPKYLVTQMGNDKSIKCEQNLGHDTMYWYKQDSKKFLKIMFSYNNKELIINETVPNRFSPKSPDKAHLNLHINSLELGDSAVYFCASSQAWTGNAGELFFGEGSRLTVL.

This clone showed up many times. This sequence joins TRBV7-9 and TRBJ1-2, with D perhaps TRBD1 (5 bases). This CDR3 is 14 amino acids long. Germline V gene lookup returns CDR1 SEHNR and CDR2 FQNEAQ (reference sequence). The V and J ends lost 0 bases and 2 bases respectively, with 7 bases between them. As DNA, the CDR3 is TGTGCCAGCAGCTTAGCTGGGGCAAACTATGGCTACACCTTC. Amino acids: CASSLAGANYGYTF.

There are many counts of this clone. The V call is TRBV19, the J call TRBJ2-1, with a weak D call TRBD2 (5 bases). The CDR3 covers 15 residues. Germline CDR1 is LNHDA and CDR2 is SQIVND (reference sequence). Trimming took 3 bases from V and 4 from J, leaving 13 bases between them. CDR3 DNA: TGTGCCAGTAGTATTTGGGGAGAGGGATACAATGAGCAGTTCTTC. It codes for CASSIWGEGYNEQFF.

This clone was detected ten times or more. This may stem from a read error, because a much larger clone lies one nucleotide away. The CDR3 bases are TGTGCCAGCAGAACTAACAGGGGTAATGGCTGCACCTTC. This sequence encodes CASRTNRGNGCTF. This rearrangement joins TRBV2 to TRBJ1-2; the match to TRBD1 covers 7 bases. Germline V lookup: CDR1 SNHLY, CDR2 FYNNEI. CDR3 length equals 13 residues.

This clone has ten or more counts. Germline is not matched at one junction end, which may reflect a read error. This chain uses TRBV7-3 with TRBJ2-7, with 12 bases matching TRBD2. Germline values: CDR1 SGHTA, CDR2 FQGTGA. The CDR3 length is 14 residues. In DNA, the CDR3 is TGTGCCAGCAGCGTAACAGGACTAGCGGGAGAGCAGTACTTC. Protein sequence: CASSVTGLAGEQYF.

For this clone: An end of the junction differs from the germline gene, which may be a read error. The chain links TRBV20-1 to TRBJ2-5; TRBD1 might be the D (6 bases). This CDR3 has 12 residues. Germline lookup yields CDR1 DFQATT and CDR2 SNEGSKA (reference sequence). CDR3 sequence: CSAHQGKETKYF. CDR3 bases: TGCAGTGCACATCAGGGGAAAGAGACCAAGTACTTC.

This clone was recorded at least ten times. The chain links TRBV10-3 to TRBJ2-7, with TRBD1 matching over 10 bases. V lost 10 bases and J lost 6; bases outside the gene matches: 15. In germline, CDR1 is ENHRY, CDR2 SYGVKD. The CDR3 is 15 amino acids. CDR3 bases: TGTGCCACCAAGAGGGGCGGGACAGGGGAGAGCGAGCAGTACTTC. It specifies CATKRGGTGESEQYF.

This clone was seen many times. The chain carries TRBV27 and TRBJ2-1; D is perhaps TRBD2 (6 bases). This CDR3 contains 14 residues. V shed 5 bases and J shed 3 bases, with 11 bases lying between them. The germline V gene has CDR1 MNHEY and CDR2 SMNVEV (reference sequence). CDR3 nucleotide sequence: TGTGCCAGCAGTACCTCCGGGAGCTACAATGAGCAGTTCTTC. It translates to CASSTSGSYNEQFF.